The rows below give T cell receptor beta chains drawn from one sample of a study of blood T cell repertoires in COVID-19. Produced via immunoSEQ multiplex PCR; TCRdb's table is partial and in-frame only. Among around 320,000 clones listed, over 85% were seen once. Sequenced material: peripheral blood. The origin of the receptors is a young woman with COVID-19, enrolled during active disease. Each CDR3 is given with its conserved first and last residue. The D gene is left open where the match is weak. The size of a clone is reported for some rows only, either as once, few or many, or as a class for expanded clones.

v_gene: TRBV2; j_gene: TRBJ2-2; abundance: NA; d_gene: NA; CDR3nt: TGTGCCAGCACCCTGGAGGGGGCGCTAGGGACCGGGGAGCTGTTTTTT; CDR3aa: CASTLEGALGTGELFF
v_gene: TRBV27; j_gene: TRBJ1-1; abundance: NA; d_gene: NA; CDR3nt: TGTGCCAGCGGCCGCAACAGTCGAAGTACTGAAGCTTTCTTT; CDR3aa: CASGRNSRSTEAFF
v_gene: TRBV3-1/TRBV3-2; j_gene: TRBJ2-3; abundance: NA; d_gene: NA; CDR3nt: TGTGCCAGCAGTTCGCGCACGGGGGTTAGCACAGATACGCAGTATTTT; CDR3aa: CASSSRTGVSTDTQYF
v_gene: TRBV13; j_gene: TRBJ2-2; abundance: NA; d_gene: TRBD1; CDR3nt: TGTGCCAGCAGCCACGGACAGGGGGCAGGCGGGGAGCTGTTTTTT; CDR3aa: CASSHGQGAGGELFF
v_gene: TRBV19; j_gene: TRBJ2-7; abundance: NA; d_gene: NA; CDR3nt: TGTGCCAGTAGTATTGATGTGGAGGTCTACGAGCAGTACTTC; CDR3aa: CASSIDVEVYEQYF
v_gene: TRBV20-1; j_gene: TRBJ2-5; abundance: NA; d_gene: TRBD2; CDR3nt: TGCAGTGCTAGTAGGCGGGGGACCCAAGAGACCCAGTACTTC; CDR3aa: CSASRRGTQETQYF
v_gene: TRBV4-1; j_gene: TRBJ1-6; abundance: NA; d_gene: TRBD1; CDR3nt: TGCGCCAGCAGCCAAGGGACAGGCTTTTATAATTCACCCCTCCACTTT; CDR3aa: CASSQGTGFYNSPLHF
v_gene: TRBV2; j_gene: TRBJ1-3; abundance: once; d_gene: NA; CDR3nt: TGTGCCAGCAGTAGGGACATCCGAGCCGCCGGGAACACCATATATTTT; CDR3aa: CASSRDIRAAGNTIYF
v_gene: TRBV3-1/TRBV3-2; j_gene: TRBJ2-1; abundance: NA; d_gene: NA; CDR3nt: TGTGCCAGCAGCCAAGATTGGATGGCGGGCCTTAACAATGAGCAGTTCTTC; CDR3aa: CASSQDWMAGLNNEQFF
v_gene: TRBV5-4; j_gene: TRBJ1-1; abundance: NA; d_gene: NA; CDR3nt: TGTGCCAGCAGCCCCGAGCGATACACTGAAGCTTTCTTT; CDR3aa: CASSPERYTEAFF
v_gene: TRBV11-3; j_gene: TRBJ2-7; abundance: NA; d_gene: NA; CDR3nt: TGTGCCAGCAGCTCTGGGACTGGCTACGAGCAGTACTTC; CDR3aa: CASSSGTGYEQYF
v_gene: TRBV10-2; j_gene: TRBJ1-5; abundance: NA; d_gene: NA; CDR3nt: TGCGCCAGCAGTGAGGGCCCTAATCAGCCCCAGCATTTT; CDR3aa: CASSEGPNQPQHF
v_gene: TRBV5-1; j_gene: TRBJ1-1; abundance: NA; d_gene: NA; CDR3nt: TGCGCCAGCAGTGCATTCGGGGGATCGTCCACTGAAGCTTTCTTT; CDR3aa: CASSAFGGSSTEAFF
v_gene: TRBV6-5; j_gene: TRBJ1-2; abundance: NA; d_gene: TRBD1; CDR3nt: TGTGCCAGCAGTTACGGACAGGGCTGGGGCTACACCTTC; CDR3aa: CASSYGQGWGYTF
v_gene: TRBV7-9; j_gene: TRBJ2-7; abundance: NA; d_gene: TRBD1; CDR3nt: TGTGCCAGCAGCTGGGACAGCAACGAGCAGTACTTC; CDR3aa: CASSWDSNEQYF
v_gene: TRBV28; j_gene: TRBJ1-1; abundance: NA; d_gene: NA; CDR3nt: TGTGCCAGCAGTTCACCCAGGACAGAACCTATGAACACTGAAGCTTTCTTT; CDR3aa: CASSSPRTEPMNTEAFF
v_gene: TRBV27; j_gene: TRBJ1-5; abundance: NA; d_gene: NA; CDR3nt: TGTGCCAGCAGTTTTGCGGGTTCTAGTCAGCCCCAGCATTTT; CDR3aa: CASSFAGSSQPQHF
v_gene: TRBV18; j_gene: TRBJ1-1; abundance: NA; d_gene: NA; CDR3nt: TGTGCCAGCTCACCCCGACTCACCGCGGACACTGAAGCTTTCTTT; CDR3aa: CASSPRLTADTEAFF
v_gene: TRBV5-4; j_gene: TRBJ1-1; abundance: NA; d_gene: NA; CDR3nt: TGTGCCAGCAGCCCAGGGGTGAACACTGAAGCTTTCTTT; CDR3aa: CASSPGVNTEAFF
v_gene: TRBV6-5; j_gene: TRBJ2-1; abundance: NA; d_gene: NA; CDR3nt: TGTGCCAGCAGGGCAGCGCACAATGAGCAGTTCTTC; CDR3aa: CASRAAHNEQFF
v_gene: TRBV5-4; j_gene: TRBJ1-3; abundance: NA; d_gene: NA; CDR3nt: TGTGCCAGCAGCAAATCAGGACCGGGGATGTCTGGAAACACCATATATTTT; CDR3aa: CASSKSGPGMSGNTIYF
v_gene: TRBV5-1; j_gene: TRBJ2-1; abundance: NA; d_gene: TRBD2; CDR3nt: TGCGCCAGCAGCTTGGGGGATAGCGGGGATTTTTACAATGAGCAGTTCTTC; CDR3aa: CASSLGDSGDFYNEQFF
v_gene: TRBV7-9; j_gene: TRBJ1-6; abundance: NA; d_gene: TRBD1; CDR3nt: TGTGCCAGCAGCCGCACCGACAGGGTCCCACCCCTCCACTTT; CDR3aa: CASSRTDRVPPLHF
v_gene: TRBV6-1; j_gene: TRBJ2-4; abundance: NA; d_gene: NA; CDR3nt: TGTGCCAGCAGTGAAACAGCCGTGCCCTCCTTAGCCAAAAACATTCAGTACTTC; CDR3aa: CASSETAVPSLAKNIQYF
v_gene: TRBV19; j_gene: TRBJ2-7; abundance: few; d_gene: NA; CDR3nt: TGTGCCAGTAGTATAGAAACGGGGAGCTCCTACGAGCAGTACTTC; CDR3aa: CASSIETGSSYEQYF
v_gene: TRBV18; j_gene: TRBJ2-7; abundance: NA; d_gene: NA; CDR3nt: TGTGCCAGCCAGACCACGACAGGACCCTACGAGCAGTACTTC; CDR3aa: CASQTTTGPYEQYF
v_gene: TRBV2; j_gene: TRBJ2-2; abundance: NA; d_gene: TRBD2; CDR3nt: TGTGCCAGCAGTGAAGGGCGGGGGGAGGCCGGGGAGCTGTTTTTT; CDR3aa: CASSEGRGEAGELFF
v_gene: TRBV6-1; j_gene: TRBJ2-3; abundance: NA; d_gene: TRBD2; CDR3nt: TGTGCCAGCAGTGTCCAAACTCGGGGGGGGACCACAGATACGCAGTATTTT; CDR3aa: CASSVQTRGGTTDTQYF
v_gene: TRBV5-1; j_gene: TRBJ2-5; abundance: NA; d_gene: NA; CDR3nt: TGCGCCAGCAGCTTGGACGTGGGGGGTCAGGAGACCCAGTACTTC; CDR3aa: CASSLDVGGQETQYF
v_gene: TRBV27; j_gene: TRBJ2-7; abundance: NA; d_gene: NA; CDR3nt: TGTGCCAGCAGTTTATCGGCAGACTACGAGCAGTACTTC; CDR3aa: CASSLSADYEQYF
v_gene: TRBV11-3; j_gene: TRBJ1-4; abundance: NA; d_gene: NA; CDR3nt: TGTGCCAGCAGCTTAGATGGTGGTGCGTTCTTTAATGAAAAACTGTTTTTT; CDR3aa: CASSLDGGAFFNEKLFF
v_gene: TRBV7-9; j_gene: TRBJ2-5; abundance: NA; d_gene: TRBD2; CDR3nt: TGTGCCAGCAGCTTAGAGTTGGGCCTCCGGGGGGGCGGAGAGACCCAGTACTTC; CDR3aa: CASSLELGLRGGGETQYF
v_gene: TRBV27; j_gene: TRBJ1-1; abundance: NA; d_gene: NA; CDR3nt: TGTGCCAGCAGTTTGTTGTCAGGCTTAGCTGAAGCTTTCTTT; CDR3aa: CASSLLSGLAEAFF
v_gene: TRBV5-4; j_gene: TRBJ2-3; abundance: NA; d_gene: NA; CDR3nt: TGTGCCAGCAGCTTGGTCGGAGATACGCAGTATTTT; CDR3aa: CASSLVGDTQYF
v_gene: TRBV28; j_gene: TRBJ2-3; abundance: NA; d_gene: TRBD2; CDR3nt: TGTGCCAGCAGTCCAACGGGGGGGTCACTCACAGATACGCAGTATTTT; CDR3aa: CASSPTGGSLTDTQYF
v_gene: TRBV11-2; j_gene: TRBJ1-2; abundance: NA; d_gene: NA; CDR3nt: TGTGCCAGCAGCTTAGGCGGACAGACCTATGGCTACACCTTC; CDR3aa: CASSLGGQTYGYTF
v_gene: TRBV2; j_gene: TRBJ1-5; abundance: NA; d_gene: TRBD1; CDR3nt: TGTGCCAGCAGTCCGACAGGGGCTCGCAATCAGCCCCAGCATTTT; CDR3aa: CASSPTGARNQPQHF
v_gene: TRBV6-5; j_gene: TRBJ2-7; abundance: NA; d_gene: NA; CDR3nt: TGTGCCAGCAGCCCCAGGGTTGCCTACGAGCAGTACTTC; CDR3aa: CASSPRVAYEQYF
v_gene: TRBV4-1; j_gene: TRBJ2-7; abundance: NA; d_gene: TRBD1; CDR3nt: TGCGCCAGCAGCCAAGGGACAGGGGTCAAGGAGGAGCAGTACTTC; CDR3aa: CASSQGTGVKEEQYF
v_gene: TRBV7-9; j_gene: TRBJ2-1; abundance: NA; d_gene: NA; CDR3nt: TGTGCCAGCAGCCCGCGCGGCCAGTACAATGAGCAGTTCTTC; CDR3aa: CASSPRGQYNEQFF
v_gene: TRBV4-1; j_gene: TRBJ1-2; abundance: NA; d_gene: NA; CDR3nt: TGCGCCAGCAGCCCCCCCCTTCAGGATAACTATGGCTACACCTTC; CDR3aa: CASSPPLQDNYGYTF
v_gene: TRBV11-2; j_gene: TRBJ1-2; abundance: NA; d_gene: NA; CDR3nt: TGTGCCAGCAGCCCCTTCGGAGGGAATGGCTACACCTTC; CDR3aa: CASSPFGGNGYTF
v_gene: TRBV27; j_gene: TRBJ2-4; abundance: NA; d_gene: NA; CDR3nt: TGTGCCAGCAGTATAATGGGGAGAGCCAAAAACATTCAGTACTTC; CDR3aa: CASSIMGRAKNIQYF
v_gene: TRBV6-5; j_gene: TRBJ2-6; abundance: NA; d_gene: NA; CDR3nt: TGTGCCAGCAAACAGGGCCTCTCTGGGGCCAACGTCCTGACTTTC; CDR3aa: CASKQGLSGANVLTF
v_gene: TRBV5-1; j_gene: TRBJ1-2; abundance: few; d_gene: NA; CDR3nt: TGCGCCAGCAGCAGTACCGGGTCCAACGACTATGGCTACACCTTC; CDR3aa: CASSSTGSNDYGYTF
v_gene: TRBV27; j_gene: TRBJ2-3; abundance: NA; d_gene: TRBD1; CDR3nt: TGTGCCGGCAGGGTACAGGGGTACGGCACAGATACGCAGTATTTT; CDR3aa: CAGRVQGYGTDTQYF
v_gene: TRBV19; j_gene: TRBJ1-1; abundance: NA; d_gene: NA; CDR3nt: TGTGCCAGTGGGTGGGGGGGGATTGAAGCTTTCTTT; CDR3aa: CASGWGGIEAFF
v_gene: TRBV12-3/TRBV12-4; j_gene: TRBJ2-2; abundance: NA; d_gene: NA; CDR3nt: TGTGCCAGCAGTTTTCCCCGCGGGGAGCTGTTTTTT; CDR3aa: CASSFPRGELFF
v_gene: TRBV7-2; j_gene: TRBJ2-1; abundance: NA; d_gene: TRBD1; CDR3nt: TGTGCCAGCACAAGACAGGGGGCGCGAAATGAGCAGTTCTTC; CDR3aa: CASTRQGARNEQFF
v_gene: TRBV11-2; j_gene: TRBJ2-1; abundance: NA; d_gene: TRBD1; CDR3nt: TGTGCCAGCAGCTTCCGGGTAAGACAGGGATCCTACAATGAGCAGTTCTTC; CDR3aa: CASSFRVRQGSYNEQFF
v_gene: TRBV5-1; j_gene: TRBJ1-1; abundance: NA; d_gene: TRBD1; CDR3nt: TGCGCCAGCAGCTTGCCAGGGACAGGGGGTGTCACTGAAGCTTTCTTT; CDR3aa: CASSLPGTGGVTEAFF
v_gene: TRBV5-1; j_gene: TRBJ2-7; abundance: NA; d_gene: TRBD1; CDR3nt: TGCGCCAGCAGCTTCTTAGGACAGGGGATGGGCAGGTGGGAGCAGTACTTC; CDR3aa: CASSFLGQGMGRWEQYF